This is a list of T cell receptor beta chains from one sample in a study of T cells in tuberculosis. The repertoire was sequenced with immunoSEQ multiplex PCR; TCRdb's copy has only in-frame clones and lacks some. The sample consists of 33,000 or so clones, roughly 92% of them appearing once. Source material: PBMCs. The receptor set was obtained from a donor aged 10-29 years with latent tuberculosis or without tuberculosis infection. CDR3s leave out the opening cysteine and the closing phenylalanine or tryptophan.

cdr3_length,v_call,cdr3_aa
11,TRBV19,ASSETLSGEQY
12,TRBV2,ASSPGGSSNEQF
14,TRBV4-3,ASSQGAGGIQETQY
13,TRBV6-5,ASSTRSGGEETQY
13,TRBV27,ASSFGLAASYEQY
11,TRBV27,ASSLRGNYEQY
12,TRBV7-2,ASSGQGRNSPLH
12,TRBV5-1,ASSSTDRGKLST
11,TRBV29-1,SVGDRGYSEQY
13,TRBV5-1,ASSPNQGFGYGYT
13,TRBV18,ASSLGQGTGNTIY
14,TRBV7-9,ASSPITGGGGQPQH
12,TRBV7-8,ASSSRTGGAEQF
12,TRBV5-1,ASSSRGSYNEQF
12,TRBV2,ASVGDRANYGYT
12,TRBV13,ASSPGTGGGKLF
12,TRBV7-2,ASSPMRLNTEAF
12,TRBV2,ASSASTGGTEAF
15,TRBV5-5,ASRFLAGGYSTDTQY
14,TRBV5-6,ASSLSRAQRAYEQY
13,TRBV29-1,SVVPLRASTDTQY
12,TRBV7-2,ASSLRGGVYEQY
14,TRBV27,ASSPLGTGGYNEQF
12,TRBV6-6,ASSYGQGGLEQY
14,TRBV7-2,ASSLTGEPRFYEQY
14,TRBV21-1,ASAATLGGLNTEAF
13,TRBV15,ATSRDVAAYNEQF
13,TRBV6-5,ASSYTASGGAEAF
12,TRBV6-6,ASSPNVETSPLH
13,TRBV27,ASSTSSGGYNEQF
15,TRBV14,ASSQDRSTGGTYEQY